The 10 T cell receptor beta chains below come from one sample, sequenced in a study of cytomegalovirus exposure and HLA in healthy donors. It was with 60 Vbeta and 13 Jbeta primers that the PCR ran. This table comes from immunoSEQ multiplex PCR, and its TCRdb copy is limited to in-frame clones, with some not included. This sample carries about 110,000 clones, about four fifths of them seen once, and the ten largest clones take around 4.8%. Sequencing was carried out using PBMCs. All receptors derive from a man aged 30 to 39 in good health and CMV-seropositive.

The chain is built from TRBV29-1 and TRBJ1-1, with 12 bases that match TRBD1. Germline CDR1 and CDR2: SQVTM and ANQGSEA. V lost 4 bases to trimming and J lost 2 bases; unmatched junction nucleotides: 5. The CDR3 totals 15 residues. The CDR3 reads CSVAGTGGGNTEAFF. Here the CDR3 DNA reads TGCAGCGTTGCCGGGACAGGGGGCGGAAACACTGAAGCTTTCTTT.

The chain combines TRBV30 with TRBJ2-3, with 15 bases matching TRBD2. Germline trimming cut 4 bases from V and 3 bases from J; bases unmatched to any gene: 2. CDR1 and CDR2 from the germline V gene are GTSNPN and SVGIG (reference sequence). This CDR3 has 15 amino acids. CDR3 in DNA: TGTGCCTGGATGGGACTAGCGGGGGGAACAGATACGCAGTATTTT. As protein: CAWMGLAGGTDTQYF.

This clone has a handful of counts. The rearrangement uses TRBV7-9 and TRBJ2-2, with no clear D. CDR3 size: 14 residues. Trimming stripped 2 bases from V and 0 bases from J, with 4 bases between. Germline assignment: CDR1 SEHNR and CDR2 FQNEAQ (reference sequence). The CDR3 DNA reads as TGTGCCAGCAGCTTACTAGCGAACACCGGGGAGCTGTTTTTT. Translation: CASSLLANTGELFF.

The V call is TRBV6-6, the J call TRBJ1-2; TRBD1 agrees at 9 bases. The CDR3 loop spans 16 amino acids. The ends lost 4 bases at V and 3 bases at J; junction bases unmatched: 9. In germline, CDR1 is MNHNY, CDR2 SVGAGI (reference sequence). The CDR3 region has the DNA TGTGCCAGCAGTTCTCCTTACGGACAGGGGTACTATGGCTACACCTTC. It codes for CASSSPYGQGYYGYTF.

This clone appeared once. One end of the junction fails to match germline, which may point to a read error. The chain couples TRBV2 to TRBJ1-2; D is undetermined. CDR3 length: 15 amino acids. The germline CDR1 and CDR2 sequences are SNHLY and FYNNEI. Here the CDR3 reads CASSEVLGLLIGYPF. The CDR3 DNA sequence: TGTGCCAGCAGTGAGGTACTAGGGCTGCTTATTGGCTACCCCTTC.

The CDR3 DNA sequence: TGTGCCAGCTCACCGTCGGACAGTAACTATGGCTACACCTTC. Translated: CASSPSDSNYGYTF. The gene calls are TRBV18 and TRBJ1-2; perhaps TRBD1 as D (6 bases). The CDR3 has 14 residues. Germline loops: CDR1 KGHSH, CDR2 LQKENI. V lost 3 bases to trimming and J lost 1 base, with 9 bases between them.

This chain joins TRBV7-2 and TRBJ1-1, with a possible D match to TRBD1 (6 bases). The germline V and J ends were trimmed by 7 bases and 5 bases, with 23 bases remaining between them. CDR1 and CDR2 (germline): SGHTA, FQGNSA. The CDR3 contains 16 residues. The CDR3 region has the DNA TGTGCCAGCACCCCCTGGGAAGCGGGGGCCGGAACTGAAGCTTTCTTT. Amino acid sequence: CASTPWEAGAGTEAFF.

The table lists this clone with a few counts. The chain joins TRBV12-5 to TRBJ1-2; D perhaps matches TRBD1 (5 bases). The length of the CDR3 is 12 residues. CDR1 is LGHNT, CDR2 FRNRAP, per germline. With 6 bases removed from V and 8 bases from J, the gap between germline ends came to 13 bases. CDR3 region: CASGTQGGGYTF. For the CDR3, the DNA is TGTGCTAGTGGCACGCAGGGAGGCGGCTACACCTTC.

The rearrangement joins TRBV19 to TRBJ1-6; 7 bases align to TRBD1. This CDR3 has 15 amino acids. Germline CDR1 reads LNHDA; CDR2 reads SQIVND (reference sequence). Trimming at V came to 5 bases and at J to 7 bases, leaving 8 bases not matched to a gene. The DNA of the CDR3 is TGTGCCAGTAGTCAAACAGGGGCTCGAAATTCACCCCTCCACTTT. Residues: CASSQTGARNSPLHF.

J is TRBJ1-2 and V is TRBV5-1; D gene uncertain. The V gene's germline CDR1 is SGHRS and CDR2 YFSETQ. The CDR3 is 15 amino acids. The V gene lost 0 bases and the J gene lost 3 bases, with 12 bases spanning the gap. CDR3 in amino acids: CASSLDPGLHYGYTF. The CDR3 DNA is TGCGCCAGCAGCTTGGATCCGGGATTGCACTATGGCTACACCTTC.